This T cell receptor beta chain was obtained from a study of CD8 T cells in Susac syndrome. The multiple sclerosis control group consisted of treatment-naive patients whose relapsing-remitting disease, which was either stable or active, fulfilled revised McDonald criteria. Bulk CD8+ and CD4+ cells came from magnetic negative isolation; CD8+ TEMRA by FACS. With random hexamers, reverse transcription was performed on about 0.5 to 1 ug of RNA. The amplification used immunoSEQ multiplex PCR on TCR beta CDR3; it spanned 54 Vbeta and 13 Jbeta. One entry per CDR3 protein, called by TCRdb with MiXCR from the immunoSEQ multiplex PCR reads. This sample yields about 130,000 distinct CDR3 sequences, of which approximately 90% are seen a single time; 0.24% belongs to the top ten. Whole-study findings and limits: The study admitted that it had a relatively small number of individuals in its TCR sequencing and HLA analysis.

This CDR3 spans 13 amino acids. The germline V gene has CDR1 SGHDT and CDR2 YYEEEE. V was pared by 4 bases and J by 4 bases, with 9 bases between. This clonotype showed up just once. The antigen is not known. The J gene is TRBJ1-3, the V gene TRBV5-6; D is unresolved. Sequenced input: CD8+ T cells from PBMCs. The receptor was derived from a human donor with multiple sclerosis. The CDR3 nucleotides are TGTGCCAGCAGCCTAATAATAGGAAACACCATATATTTT. It codes for CASSLIIGNTIYF.